This section outlines one T cell receptor beta chain sequence together with its context. This sample was included in a study of blood T cell repertoires in COVID-19. Study information: The analysed material was cDNA or gDNA that came from T cells, B-cell-depleted T cells, or PBMCs.

This CDR3 comprises 15 residues. The V and J ends lost 7 bases and 2 bases, in that order; junction bases with no gene match: 7. Germline CDR1 LGHDT, CDR2 YNNKEL (reference sequence). Produced via immunoSEQ multiplex PCR; TCRdb's table is partial and in-frame only. The sample carries about 300,000 clones, roughly 86% recorded once. Input material: PBMCs or T cells enriched from blood (not recorded which). The chain carries TRBV3-1 (or the pseudogene TRBV3-2) and TRBJ2-2, with TRBD1 matching over 7 bases. This TCR derives from a woman aged 18 to 35 who had recovered from COVID-19. This chain's CDR3 is CASTRWDRNTGELFF. CDR3 sequence (DNA): TGTGCCAGCACCAGGTGGGACAGAAACACCGGGGAGCTGTTTTTT.